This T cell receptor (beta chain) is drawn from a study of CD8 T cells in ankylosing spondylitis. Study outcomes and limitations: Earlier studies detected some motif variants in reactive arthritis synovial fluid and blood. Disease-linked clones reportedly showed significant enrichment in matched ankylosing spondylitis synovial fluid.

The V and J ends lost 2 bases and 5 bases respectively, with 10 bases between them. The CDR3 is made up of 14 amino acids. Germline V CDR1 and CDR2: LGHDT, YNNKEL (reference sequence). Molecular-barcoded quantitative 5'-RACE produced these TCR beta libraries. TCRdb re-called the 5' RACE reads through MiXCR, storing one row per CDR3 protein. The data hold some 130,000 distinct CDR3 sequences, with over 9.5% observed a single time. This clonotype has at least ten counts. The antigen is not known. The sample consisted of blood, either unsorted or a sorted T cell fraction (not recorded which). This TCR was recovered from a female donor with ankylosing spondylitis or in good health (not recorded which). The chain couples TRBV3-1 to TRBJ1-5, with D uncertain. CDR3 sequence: CASSQRAGDQPQHF. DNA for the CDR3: TGTGCCAGCAGCCAAAGGGCCGGCGATCAGCCCCAGCATTTT.